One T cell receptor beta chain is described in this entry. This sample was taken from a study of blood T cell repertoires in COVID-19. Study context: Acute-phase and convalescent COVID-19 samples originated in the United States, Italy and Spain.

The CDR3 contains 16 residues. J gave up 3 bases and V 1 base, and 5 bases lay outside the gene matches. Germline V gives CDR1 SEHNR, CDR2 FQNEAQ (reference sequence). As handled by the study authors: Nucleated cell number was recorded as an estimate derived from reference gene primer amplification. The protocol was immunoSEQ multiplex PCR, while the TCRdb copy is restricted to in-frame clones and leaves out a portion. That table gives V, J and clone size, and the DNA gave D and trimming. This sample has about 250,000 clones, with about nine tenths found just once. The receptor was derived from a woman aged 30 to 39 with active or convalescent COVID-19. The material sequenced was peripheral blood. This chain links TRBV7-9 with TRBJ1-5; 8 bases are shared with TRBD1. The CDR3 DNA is TGTGCCAGCAGCTTAGGGGCGGACAGGGACAATCAGCCCCAGCATTTT. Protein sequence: CASSLGADRDNQPQHF.